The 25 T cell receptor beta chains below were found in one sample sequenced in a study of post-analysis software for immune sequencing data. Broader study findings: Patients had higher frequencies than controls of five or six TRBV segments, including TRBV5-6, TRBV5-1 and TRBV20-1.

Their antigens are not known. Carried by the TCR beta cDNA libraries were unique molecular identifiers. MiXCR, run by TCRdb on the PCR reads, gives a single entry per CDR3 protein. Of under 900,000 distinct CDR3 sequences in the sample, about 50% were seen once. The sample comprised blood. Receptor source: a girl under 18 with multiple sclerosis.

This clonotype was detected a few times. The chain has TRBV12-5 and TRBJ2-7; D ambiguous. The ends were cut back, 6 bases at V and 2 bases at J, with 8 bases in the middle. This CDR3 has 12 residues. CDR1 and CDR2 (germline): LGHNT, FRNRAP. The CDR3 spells CASGSGTYEQYF. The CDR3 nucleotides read TGTGCTAGTGGCAGTGGGACCTACGAGCAGTACTTC.

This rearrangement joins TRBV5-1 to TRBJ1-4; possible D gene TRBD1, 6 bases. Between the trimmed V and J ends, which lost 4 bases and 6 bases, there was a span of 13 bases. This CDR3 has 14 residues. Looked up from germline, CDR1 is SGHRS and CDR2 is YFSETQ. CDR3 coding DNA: TGCGCCAGCAGCCCGGACAGAGAGGATGAAAAACTGTTTTTT. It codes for CASSPDREDEKLFF. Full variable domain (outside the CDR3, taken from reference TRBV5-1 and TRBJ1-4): KAGVTQTPRYLIKTRGQQVTLSCSPISGHRSVSWYQQTPGQGLQFLFEYFSETQRNKGNFPGRFSGRQFSNSRSEMNVSTLELGDSALYLCASSPDREDEKLFFGSGTQLSVL.

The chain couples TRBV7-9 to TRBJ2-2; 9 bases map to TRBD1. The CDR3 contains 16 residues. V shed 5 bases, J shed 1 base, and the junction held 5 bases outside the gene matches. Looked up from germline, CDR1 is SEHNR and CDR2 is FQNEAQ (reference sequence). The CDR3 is CASSRSGQGNTGELFF. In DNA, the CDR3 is TGTGCCAGCAGCCGCTCGGGACAGGGGAACACCGGGGAGCTGTTTTTT.

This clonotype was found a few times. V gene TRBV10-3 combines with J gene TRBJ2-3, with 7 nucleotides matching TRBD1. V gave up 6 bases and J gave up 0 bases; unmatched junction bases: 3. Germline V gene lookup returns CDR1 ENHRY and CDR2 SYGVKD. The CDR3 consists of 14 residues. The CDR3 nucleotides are TGTGCCATCAGGGGACAGACTAGCACAGATACGCAGTATTTT. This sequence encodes CAIRGQTSTDTQYF.

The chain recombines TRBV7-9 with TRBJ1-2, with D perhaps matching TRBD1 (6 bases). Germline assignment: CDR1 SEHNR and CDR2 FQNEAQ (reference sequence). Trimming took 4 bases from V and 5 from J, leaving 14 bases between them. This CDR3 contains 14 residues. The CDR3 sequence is CASSYGQIDYGYTF. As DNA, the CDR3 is TGTGCCAGCAGCTACGGACAGATCGATTATGGCTACACCTTC.

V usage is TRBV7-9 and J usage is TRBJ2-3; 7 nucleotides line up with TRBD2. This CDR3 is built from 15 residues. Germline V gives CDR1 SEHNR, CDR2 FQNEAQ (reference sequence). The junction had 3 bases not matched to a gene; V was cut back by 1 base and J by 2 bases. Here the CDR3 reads CASSLVAGVTDTQYF. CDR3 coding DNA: TGTGCCAGCAGCTTAGTGGCGGGGGTCACAGATACGCAGTATTTT.

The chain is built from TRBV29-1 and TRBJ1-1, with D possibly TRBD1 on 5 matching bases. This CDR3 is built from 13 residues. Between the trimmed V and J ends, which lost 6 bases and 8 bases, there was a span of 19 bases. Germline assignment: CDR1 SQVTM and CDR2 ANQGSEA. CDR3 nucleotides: TGCAGCGTGGGAGGGCAGGGATTGCGGGAAGCTTTCTTT. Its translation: CSVGGQGLREAFF.

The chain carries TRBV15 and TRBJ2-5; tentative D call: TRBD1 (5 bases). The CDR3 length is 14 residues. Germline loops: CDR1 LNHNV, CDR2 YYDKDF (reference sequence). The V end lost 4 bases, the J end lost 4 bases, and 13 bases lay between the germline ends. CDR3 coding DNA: TGTGCCACCAGCATGACAGCGTGGGGAGAGACCCAGTACTTC. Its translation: CATSMTAWGETQYF.

The DNA of the CDR3 is TGCAGCGTTGAAGATCCGGGACGGGGCTACAATGAGCAGTTCTTC. Translated: CSVEDPGRGYNEQFF. The genes are TRBV29-1 and TRBJ2-1, with D possibly being TRBD1 or TRBD2 (5 bases each). The length of the CDR3 is 15 residues. Germline V gene sequence: CDR1 SQVTM, CDR2 ANQGSEA. Trimming took 0 bases from V and 3 from J, leaving 12 bases between them.

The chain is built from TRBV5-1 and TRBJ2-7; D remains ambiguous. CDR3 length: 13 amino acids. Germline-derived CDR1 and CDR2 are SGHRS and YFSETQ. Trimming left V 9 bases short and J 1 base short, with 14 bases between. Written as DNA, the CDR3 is TGCGCCACCCGGAGTATGTCGTCCTACGAGCAGTACTTC. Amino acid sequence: CATRSMSSYEQYF.

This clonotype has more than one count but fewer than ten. The CDR3 region has the DNA TGTGCCAGCAGCTTAGTCGAGACAGGGTTTCATGAGCAGTTCTTC. This sequence encodes CASSLVETGFHEQFF. The chain links TRBV7-8 to TRBJ2-1; 7 nucleotides line up with TRBD1. Germline CDR1 SGHVS, CDR2 FQNEAQ. This CDR3 is built from 15 residues. The ends lost 1 base at V and 8 bases at J; junction bases unmatched: 8.

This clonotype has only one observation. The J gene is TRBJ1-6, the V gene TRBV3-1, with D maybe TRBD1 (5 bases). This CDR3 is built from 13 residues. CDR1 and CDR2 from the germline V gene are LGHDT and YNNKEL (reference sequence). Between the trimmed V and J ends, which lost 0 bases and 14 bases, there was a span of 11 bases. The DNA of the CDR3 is TGTGCCAGCAGCCAAGACGACGGGGGGACCCTCCACTTT. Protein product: CASSQDDGGTLHF. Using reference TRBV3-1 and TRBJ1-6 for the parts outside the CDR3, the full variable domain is DTAVSQTPKYLVTQMGNDKSIKCEQNLGHDTMYWYKQDSKKFLKIMFSYNNKELIINETVPNRFSPKSPDKAHLNLHINSLELGDSAVYFCASSQDDGGTLHFGNGTRLTVT.

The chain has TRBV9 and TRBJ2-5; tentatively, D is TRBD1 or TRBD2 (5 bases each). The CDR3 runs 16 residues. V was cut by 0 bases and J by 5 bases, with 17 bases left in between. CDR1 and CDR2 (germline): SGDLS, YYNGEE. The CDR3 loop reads CASSVAGLPNGETQYF. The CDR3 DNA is TGTGCCAGCAGCGTAGCGGGGCTACCAAATGGGGAGACCCAGTACTTC.

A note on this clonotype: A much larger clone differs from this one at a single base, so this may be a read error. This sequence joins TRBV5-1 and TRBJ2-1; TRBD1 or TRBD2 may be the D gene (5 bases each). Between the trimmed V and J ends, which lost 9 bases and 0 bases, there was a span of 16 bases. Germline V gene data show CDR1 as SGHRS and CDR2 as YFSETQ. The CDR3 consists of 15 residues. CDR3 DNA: TGCGCCAACAGTACCGGGACCCGCTCCTACAATGAGCAGTTCTTC. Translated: CANSTGTRSYNEQFF.

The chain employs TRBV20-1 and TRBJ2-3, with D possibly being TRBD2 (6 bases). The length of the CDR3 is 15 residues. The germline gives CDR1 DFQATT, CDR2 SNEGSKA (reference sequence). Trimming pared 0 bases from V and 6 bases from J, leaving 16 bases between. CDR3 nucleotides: TGCAGTGCTAGAGATTTTCGAGGGGAGGCCGATACGCAGTATTTT. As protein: CSARDFRGEADTQYF.

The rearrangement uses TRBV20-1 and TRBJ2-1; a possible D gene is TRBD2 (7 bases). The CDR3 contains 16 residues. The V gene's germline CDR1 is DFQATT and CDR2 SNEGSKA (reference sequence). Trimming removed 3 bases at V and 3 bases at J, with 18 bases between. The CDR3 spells CSASSITGGLYNEQFF. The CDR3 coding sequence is TGCAGTGCTAGTAGTATTACGGGGGGCCTCTACAATGAGCAGTTCTTC.

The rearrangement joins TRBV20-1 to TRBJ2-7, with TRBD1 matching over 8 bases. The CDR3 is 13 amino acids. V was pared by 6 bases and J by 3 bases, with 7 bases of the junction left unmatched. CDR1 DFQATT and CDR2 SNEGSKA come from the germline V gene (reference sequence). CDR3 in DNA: TGCAGTGCCCCGGGGACAGGAAACTACGAGCAGTACTTC. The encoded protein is CSAPGTGNYEQYF.

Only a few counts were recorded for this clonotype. The CDR3 DNA sequence: TGTGCCAGCAGTCTTTACGGGAACTACGAGCAGTACTTC. Protein: CASSLYGNYEQYF. The genes are TRBV12-3 or TRBV12-4 and TRBJ2-7; D is perhaps TRBD2 (5 bases). The germline V and J ends were trimmed by 5 bases and 3 bases, with 11 bases remaining between them. This CDR3 has 13 amino acids.

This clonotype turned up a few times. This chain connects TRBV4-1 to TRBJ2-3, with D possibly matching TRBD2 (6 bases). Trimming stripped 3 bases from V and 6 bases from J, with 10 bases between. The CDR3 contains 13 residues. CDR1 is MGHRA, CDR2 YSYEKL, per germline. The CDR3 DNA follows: TGCGCCAGCAGCCACCGGGACTCCGATACGCAGTATTTT. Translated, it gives CASSHRDSDTQYF.

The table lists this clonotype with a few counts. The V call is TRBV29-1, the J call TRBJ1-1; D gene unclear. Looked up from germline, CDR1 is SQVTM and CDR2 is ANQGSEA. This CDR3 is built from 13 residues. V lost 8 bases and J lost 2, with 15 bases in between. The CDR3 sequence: CSMLRGTNTEAFF. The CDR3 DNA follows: TGCAGCATGTTGAGAGGCACAAACACTGAAGCTTTCTTT.

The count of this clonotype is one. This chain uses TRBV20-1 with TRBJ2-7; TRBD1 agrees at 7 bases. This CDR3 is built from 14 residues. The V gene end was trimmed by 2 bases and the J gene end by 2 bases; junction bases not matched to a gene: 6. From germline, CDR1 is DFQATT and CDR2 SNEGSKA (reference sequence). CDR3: CSARRQGSPYEQYF. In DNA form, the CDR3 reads TGCAGTGCTAGACGACAGGGATCGCCCTACGAGCAGTACTTC.

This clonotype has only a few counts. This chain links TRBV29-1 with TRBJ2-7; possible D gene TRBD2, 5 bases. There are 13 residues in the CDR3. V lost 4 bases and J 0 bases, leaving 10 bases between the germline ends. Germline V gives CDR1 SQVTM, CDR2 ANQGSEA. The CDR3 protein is CSVVGDPSYEQYF. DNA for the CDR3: TGCAGCGTTGTCGGGGATCCCTCCTACGAGCAGTACTTC.

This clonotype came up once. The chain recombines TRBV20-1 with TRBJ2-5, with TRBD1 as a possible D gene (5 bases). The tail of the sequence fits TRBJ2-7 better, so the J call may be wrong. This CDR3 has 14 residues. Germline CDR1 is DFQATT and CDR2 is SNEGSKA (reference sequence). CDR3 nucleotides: TGCAGTGCTACAACAGCAGGGTTCTTTGGCGAGCAGTACTTC. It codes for CSATTAGFFGEQYF.

The CDR3 loop is CATSRAGAKNIQYF. Here the CDR3 DNA reads TGTGCCACCTCTCGAGCGGGGGCCAAAAACATTCAGTACTTC. The chain employs TRBV12-3 or TRBV12-4 and TRBJ2-4; 7 bases map to TRBD2. V shed 10 bases and J 1 base; nucleotides not matched to a gene: 7. The CDR3 is 14 residues long.

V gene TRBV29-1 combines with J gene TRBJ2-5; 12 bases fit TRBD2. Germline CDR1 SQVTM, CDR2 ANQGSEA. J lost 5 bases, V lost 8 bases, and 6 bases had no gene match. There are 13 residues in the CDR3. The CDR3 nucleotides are TGCAGCATCGGACTAGCGGGATGGGAGACCCAGTACTTC. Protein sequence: CSIGLAGWETQYF.